This T cell receptor (beta chain) was documented in a study of shared clonotypes between healthy human individuals. About the research overall: CD4 naive and CD4 memory each took three plates per donor, while CD8 naive took two and CD8 memory one.

CDR3 size: 14 residues. Deletions cut 2 bases from V and 1 base from J, with 8 bases between. Germline CDR1 is MDHEN and CDR2 is SYDVKM. Regarding this clone: The antigen is unknown. Other DNA sequences of this sample code for an identical CDR3.

Donors were Caucasian adults residing in Nashville, Tennessee, USA. The assay was immunoSEQ multiplex PCR, and TCRdb's table has in-frame clones only and misses some. The data contain about 1.5 million clones, around 95% of them seen just once; the ten biggest clones take up more than 0.9%. General study findings and limits: The study sampled only blood, and tissue repertoires likely differ. Around 4.9% of naive CD4 clonotypes were shared across a few donors.

The sequenced material came from naive CD4+ T cells sorted from blood. Subset of the sample: CD45RA+ positively selected. This TCR was recovered from a man younger than 40 in good health. The chain has TRBV28 and TRBJ1-1, with D unresolved. CDR3 nucleotides: TGTGCCAGCAGTTTAGTCACCCGGAACACTGAAGCTTTCTTT. Translating gives CASSLVTRNTEAFF.